This is a list of T cell receptor beta chains from one sample in a study of shared clonotypes between healthy human individuals. This table comes from immunoSEQ multiplex PCR, and its TCRdb copy is limited to in-frame clones, with some not included. The sample holds some 500,000 clones, about 96% seen once. The sequencing input was naive CD4+ T cells sorted from blood. All receptors come from a woman aged 25 to 39 in good health. Each CDR3 is given with its conserved first and last residue. D genes are given only for firm matches. Only some rows state a clone size, as once, few, many or a class for expanded clones.

len	d_gene	j_gene	v_gene	abundance	CDR3aa	CDR3nt
16	NA	TRBJ2-4	TRBV29-1	NA	CSVLEGKYLTKNIQYF	TGCAGCGTACTGGAGGGAAAGTATTTAACCAAAAACATTCAGTACTTC
15	NA	TRBJ1-4	TRBV28	NA	CASSLRSPSVEKLFF	TGTGCCAGCAGTTTGAGGAGTCCCTCGGTAGAAAAACTGTTTTTT
15	NA	TRBJ1-1	TRBV10-2	NA	CASSAIAGTNTEAFF	TGCGCCAGCAGTGCGATCGCGGGCACGAACACTGAAGCTTTCTTT
18	NA	TRBJ2-2	TRBV21-1	NA	CASSKAVMSPRPTGELFF	TGTGCCAGCAGCAAAGCGGTCATGAGCCCTAGACCCACCGGGGAGCTGTTTTTT
16	TRBD2	TRBJ2-3	TRBV30	NA	CASSRGSHTSTDTQYF	TGTGCCTCGTCCCGCGGGAGCCACACTAGCACAGATACGCAGTATTTT
17	NA	TRBJ1-4	TRBV28	once	CASSLIGKGATNEKLFF	TGTGCCAGCAGTCTTATTGGGAAGGGAGCAACTAATGAAAAACTGTTTTTT
15	TRBD2	TRBJ2-1	TRBV25-1	NA	CASSPRTSELNEQFF	TGTGCCAGCAGTCCCCGGACTAGCGAATTAAATGAGCAGTTCTTC
16	TRBD1	TRBJ1-1	TRBV27	NA	CASSSRTGGRYTEAFF	TGTGCCAGCAGTTCACGGACAGGGGGCAGGTACACTGAAGCTTTCTTT
16	TRBD2	TRBJ2-2	TRBV10-3	NA	CAISSGLAGSGGELFF	TGTGCCATCAGTTCGGGACTAGCGGGATCGGGCGGGGAGCTGTTTTTT
16	NA	TRBJ1-6	TRBV7-9	NA	CASRSAASSYNSPLHF	TGTGCCAGCAGATCCGCGGCCAGCTCCTATAATTCACCCCTCCACTTT
15	NA	TRBJ1-1	TRBV28	NA	CASSLPGQVNTEAFF	TGTGCCAGCAGTCTACCGGGACAAGTGAACACTGAAGCTTTCTTT
13	NA	TRBJ2-5	TRBV28	NA	CASSTRRVETQYF	TGTGCCAGCAGCACTCGCAGGGTAGAGACCCAGTACTTC
15	NA	TRBJ2-6	TRBV5-1	NA	CASSAVNSGANVLTF	TGCGCCAGCAGCGCAGTTAACTCTGGGGCCAACGTCCTGACTTTC
14	NA	TRBJ2-7	TRBV7-6	NA	CASSQGPGTYEQYF	TGTGCCAGCAGCCAAGGACCGGGGACCTACGAGCAGTACTTC
13	NA	TRBJ2-7	TRBV28	NA	CASKFFGPYEQYF	TGTGCCAGCAAGTTCTTCGGCCCCTACGAGCAGTACTTC
14	TRBD2	TRBJ2-3	TRBV7-9	NA	CASSSWRELDTQYF	TGTGCCAGCAGCTCGTGGCGGGAGTTAGATACGCAGTATTTT
14	NA	TRBJ2-2	TRBV5-4	once	CASSLPGNTGELFF	TGTGCCAGCAGCTTGCCTGGGAACACCGGGGAGCTGTTTTTT
14	NA	TRBJ2-7	TRBV6-1	NA	CASSERQRLYEQYF	TGTGCCAGCAGTGAACGACAGCGACTCTACGAGCAGTACTTC
17	TRBD2	TRBJ2-1	TRBV9	NA	CASSVPTGTSGYNEQFF	TGTGCCAGCAGCGTACCCACCGGGACTAGCGGCTACAATGAGCAGTTCTTC
14	NA	TRBJ2-3	TRBV4-1	NA	CASSQGTRTDTQYF	TGCGCCAGCAGCCAAGGTACTAGGACAGATACGCAGTATTTT
15	NA	TRBJ2-7	TRBV19	NA	CASSPREGAGYEQYF	TGTGCCAGTAGTCCCCGGGAGGGGGCCGGGTACGAGCAGTACTTC
15	TRBD2	TRBJ2-7	TRBV19	NA	CASSTPGGATYEQYF	TGTGCCAGTAGTACCCCCGGGGGGGCCACCTACGAGCAGTACTTC
15	NA	TRBJ1-5	TRBV4-1	NA	CASRASTDFNQPQHF	TGCGCCAGCCGAGCCTCGACAGATTTCAATCAGCCCCAGCATTTT
12	TRBD1	TRBJ1-1	TRBV10-3	few	CATAGGQGIAFF	TGTGCCACCGCCGGGGGACAGGGTATAGCTTTCTTT
15	NA	TRBJ2-2	TRBV11-2	NA	CASPTNREFTGELFF	TGTGCCAGCCCAACTAACAGGGAATTCACCGGGGAGCTGTTTTTT
15	TRBD1	TRBJ2-3	TRBV7-3	NA	CASSSTGVETDTQYF	TGTGCCAGCAGCTCTACAGGGGTGGAAACAGATACGCAGTATTTT
12	NA	TRBJ2-5	TRBV5-1	once	CASSLVGETQYF	TGCGCCAGCAGCTTGGTTGGGGAGACCCAGTACTTC